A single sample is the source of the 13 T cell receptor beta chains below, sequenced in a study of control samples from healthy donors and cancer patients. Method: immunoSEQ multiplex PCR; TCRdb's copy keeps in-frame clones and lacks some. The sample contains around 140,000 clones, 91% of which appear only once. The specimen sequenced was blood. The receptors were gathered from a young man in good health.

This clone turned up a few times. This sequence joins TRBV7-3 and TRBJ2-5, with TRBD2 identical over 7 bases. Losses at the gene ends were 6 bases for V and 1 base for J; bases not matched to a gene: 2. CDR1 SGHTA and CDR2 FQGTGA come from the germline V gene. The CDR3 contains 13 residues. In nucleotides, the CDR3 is TGTGCCAGCAGTCGCGGGGGCCAAGAGACCCAGTACTTC. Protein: CASSRGGQETQYF.

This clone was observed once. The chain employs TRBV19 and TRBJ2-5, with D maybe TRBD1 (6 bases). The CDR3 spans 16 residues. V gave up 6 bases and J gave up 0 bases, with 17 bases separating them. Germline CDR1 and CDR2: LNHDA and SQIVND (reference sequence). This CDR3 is CASRRGFTRDQETQYF. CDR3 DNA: TGTGCCAGTAGGAGGGGGTTCACTAGGGACCAAGAGACCCAGTACTTC.

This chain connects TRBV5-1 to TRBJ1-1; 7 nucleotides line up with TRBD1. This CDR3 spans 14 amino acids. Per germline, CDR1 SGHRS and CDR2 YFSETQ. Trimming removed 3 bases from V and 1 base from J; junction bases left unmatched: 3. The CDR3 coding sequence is TGCGCCAGCAGCTACGGACAGGAGAACACTGAAGCTTTCTTT. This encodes CASSYGQENTEAFF. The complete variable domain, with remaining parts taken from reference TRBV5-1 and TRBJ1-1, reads KAGVTQTPRYLIKTRGQQVTLSCSPISGHRSVSWYQQTPGQGLQFLFEYFSETQRNKGNFPGRFSGRQFSNSRSEMNVSTLELGDSALYLCASSYGQENTEAFFGQGTRLTVV.

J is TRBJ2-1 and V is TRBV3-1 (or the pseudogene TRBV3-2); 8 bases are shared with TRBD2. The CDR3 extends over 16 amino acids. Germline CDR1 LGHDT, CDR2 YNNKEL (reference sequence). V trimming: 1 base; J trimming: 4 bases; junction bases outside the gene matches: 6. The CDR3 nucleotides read TGTGCCAGCAGCCAAGGCGGACTAGCTATTTACAATGAGCAGTTCTTC. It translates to CASSQGGLAIYNEQFF.

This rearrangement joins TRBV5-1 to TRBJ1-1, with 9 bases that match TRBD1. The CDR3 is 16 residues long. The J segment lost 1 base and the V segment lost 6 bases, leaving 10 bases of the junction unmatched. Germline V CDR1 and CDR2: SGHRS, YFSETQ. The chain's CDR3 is CASTLATGGRNTEAFF. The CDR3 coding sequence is TGCGCCAGCACCCTGGCGACAGGGGGAAGGAACACTGAAGCTTTCTTT.

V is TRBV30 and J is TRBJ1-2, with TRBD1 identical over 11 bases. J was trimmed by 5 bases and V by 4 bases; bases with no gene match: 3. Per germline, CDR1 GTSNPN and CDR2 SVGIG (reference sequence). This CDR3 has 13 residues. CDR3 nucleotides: TGTGCCTGGACGGGGACAGGGGGTTATGGCTACACCTTC. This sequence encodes CAWTGTGGYGYTF.

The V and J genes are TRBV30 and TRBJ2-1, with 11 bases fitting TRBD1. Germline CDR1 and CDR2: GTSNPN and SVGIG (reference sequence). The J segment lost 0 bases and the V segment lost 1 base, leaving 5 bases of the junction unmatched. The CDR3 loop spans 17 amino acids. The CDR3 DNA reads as TGTGCCTGGAGTGACTGGACAGGGGGCTTCTCCTACAATGAGCAGTTCTTC. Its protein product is CAWSDWTGGFSYNEQFF.

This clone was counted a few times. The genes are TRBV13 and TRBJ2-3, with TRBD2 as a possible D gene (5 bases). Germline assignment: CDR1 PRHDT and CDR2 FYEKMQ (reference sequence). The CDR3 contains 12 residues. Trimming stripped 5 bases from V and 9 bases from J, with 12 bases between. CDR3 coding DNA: TGTGCCAGCAGCCGGAACACGGGAACGCAGTATTTT. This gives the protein CASSRNTGTQYF.

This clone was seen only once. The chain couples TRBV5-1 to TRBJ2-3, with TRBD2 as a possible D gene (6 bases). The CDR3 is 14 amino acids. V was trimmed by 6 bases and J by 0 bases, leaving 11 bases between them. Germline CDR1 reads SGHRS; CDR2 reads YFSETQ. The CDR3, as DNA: TGCGCCAGCAACCGCGGGGAAAGCACAGATACGCAGTATTTT. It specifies CASNRGESTDTQYF.

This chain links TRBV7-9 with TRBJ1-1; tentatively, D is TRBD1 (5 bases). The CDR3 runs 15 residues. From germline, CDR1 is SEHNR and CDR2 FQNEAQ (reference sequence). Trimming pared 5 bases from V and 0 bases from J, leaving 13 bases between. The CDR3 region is CASSLPGGLNTEAFF. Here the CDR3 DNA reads TGTGCCAGCAGCCTCCCGGGGGGGTTGAACACTGAAGCTTTCTTT.

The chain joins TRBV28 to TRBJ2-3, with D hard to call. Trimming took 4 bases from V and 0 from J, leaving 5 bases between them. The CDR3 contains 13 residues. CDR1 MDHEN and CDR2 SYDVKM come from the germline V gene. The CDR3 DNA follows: TGTGCCAGCAGTTCAGTTAGCACAGATACGCAGTATTTT. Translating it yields CASSSVSTDTQYF.

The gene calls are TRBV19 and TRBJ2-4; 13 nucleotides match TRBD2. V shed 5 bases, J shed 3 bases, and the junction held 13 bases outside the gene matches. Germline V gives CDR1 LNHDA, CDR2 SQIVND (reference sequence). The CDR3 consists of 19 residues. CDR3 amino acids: CASSVTTSGGARVKNIQYF. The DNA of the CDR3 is TGTGCCAGTAGTGTAACCACTAGCGGGGGGGCCAGGGTCAAAAACATTCAGTACTTC. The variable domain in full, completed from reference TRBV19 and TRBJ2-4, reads DGGITQSPKYLFRKEGQNVTLSCEQNLNHDAMYWYRQDPGQGLRLIYYSQIVNDFQKGDIAEGYSVSREKKESFPLTVTSAQKNPTAFYLCASSVTTSGGARVKNIQYFGAGTRLSVL.

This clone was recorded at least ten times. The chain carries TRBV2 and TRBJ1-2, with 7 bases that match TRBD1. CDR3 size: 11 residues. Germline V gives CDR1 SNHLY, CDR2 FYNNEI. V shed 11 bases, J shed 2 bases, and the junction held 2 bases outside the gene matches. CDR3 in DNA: TGTGCCCAGGGGGAAAACTATGGCTACACCTTC. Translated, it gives CAQGENYGYTF.